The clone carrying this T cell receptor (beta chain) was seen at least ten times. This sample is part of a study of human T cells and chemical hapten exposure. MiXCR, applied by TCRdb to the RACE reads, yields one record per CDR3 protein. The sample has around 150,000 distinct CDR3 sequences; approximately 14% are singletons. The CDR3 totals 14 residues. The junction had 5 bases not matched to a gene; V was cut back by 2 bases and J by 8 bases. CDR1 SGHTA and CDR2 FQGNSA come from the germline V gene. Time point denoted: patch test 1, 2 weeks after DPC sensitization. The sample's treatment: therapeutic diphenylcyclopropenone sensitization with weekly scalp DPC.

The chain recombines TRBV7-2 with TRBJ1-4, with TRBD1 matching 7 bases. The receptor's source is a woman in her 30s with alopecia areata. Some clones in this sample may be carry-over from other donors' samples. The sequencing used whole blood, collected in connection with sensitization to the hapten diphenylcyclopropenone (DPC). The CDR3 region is CASSLRQGGEKLFF. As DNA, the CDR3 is TGTGCCAGCAGCTTAAGGCAGGGGGGCGAAAAACTGTTTTTT.